This TCR beta chain was identified during a study of blood T cell repertoires in COVID-19. The repertoire was sequenced with immunoSEQ multiplex PCR; TCRdb's copy has only in-frame clones and lacks some. The sample has 70,000 to 80,000 clones, about 80% seen once. The clonotype originates from a woman of 80 years or more with acute or convalescent COVID-19. Material for sequencing was peripheral blood.

Here the CDR3 reads CASSLSLRETQYF. The CDR3, as DNA: TGTGCCAGCAGTTTATCTCTGCGGGAGACCCAGTACTTC. The V gene is TRBV27, the J gene TRBJ2-5; D is ambiguous. Germline assignment: CDR1 MNHEY and CDR2 SMNVEV (reference sequence). CDR3 length: 13 residues. Between the trimmed V and J ends, which lost 0 bases and 5 bases, there was a span of 7 bases.